The rows below give T cell receptor beta chains drawn from one sample of a study of vaccination effects on CD4 cells after COVID-19. Clones were read by immunoSEQ multiplex PCR, and TCRdb kept only the in-frame ones, dropping some. The data contain almost 70,000 clones, about 67% of them singletons. These receptors lack a known antigen. The starting material was CD4+ T cells from PBMCs cultured with HCoV-229E spike peptides, obtained after COVID-19 vaccination. These receptors were collected from a human donor who received a COVID-19 vaccine. Each CDR3 is given with its conserved first and last residue. Fields, in order: clone size, J gene, D gene, V gene, CDR3 DNA, CDR3 protein. A D gene is named only where the DNA matches it firmly. Size values are once, few and many counts, or a class for expanded clones, and some rows have none.

abundance: NA; j_gene: TRBJ2-5; d_gene: TRBD1; v_gene: TRBV18; CDR3nt: TGTGCCAGCTCACTTTCTGGACAGGGTCGGGAGACCCAGTACTTC; CDR3aa: CASSLSGQGRETQYF
abundance: few; j_gene: TRBJ2-2; d_gene: NA; v_gene: TRBV4-1; CDR3nt: TGCGCCAGCAGCCAAGATCGCACAGTAATCACCGGGGAGCTGTTTTTT; CDR3aa: CASSQDRTVITGELFF
abundance: NA; j_gene: TRBJ1-3; d_gene: NA; v_gene: TRBV18; CDR3nt: TGTGCCAGCTCACCACTCGTCCAGGCTGGAAACACCATATATTTT; CDR3aa: CASSPLVQAGNTIYF
abundance: NA; j_gene: TRBJ1-5; d_gene: TRBD1; v_gene: TRBV19; CDR3nt: TGTGCCAGTAGGCCGACAGGGGCCCTGACTCAGCCCCAGCATTTT; CDR3aa: CASRPTGALTQPQHF
abundance: few; j_gene: TRBJ1-3; d_gene: TRBD1; v_gene: TRBV30; CDR3nt: TGTGCCTGGAGTTCCGGGACAGGGGACGGAAACACCATATATTTT; CDR3aa: CAWSSGTGDGNTIYF
abundance: NA; j_gene: TRBJ1-1; d_gene: NA; v_gene: TRBV18; CDR3nt: TGTGCCAGCTCACGATCGCCGGGGGGGACTGAAGCTTTCTTT; CDR3aa: CASSRSPGGTEAFF
abundance: NA; j_gene: TRBJ1-1; d_gene: TRBD1; v_gene: TRBV5-1; CDR3nt: TGCGCCAGCAGCTCCACAGGGGCCGGGGGCACTGAAGCTTTCTTT; CDR3aa: CASSSTGAGGTEAFF
abundance: NA; j_gene: TRBJ1-1; d_gene: NA; v_gene: TRBV6-5; CDR3nt: TGTGCCAGCAGGGGATCCGGGACAATAAACACTGAAGCTTTCTTT; CDR3aa: CASRGSGTINTEAFF
abundance: once; j_gene: TRBJ2-5; d_gene: NA; v_gene: TRBV4-1; CDR3nt: TGCGCCAGCAGAAGAGCGCTCCAAGAGACCCAGTACTTC; CDR3aa: CASRRALQETQYF
abundance: NA; j_gene: TRBJ1-3; d_gene: NA; v_gene: TRBV5-1; CDR3nt: TGCGCCAGCAGCTTGGACACCAGCTCTGGAAACACCATATATTTT; CDR3aa: CASSLDTSSGNTIYF
abundance: few; j_gene: TRBJ2-2; d_gene: TRBD1; v_gene: TRBV5-1; CDR3nt: TGCGCCAGCAGCTTGGGACAGGGGGCCACCGGGGAGCTGTTTTTT; CDR3aa: CASSLGQGATGELFF
abundance: NA; j_gene: TRBJ2-2; d_gene: NA; v_gene: TRBV14; CDR3nt: TGTGCCAGCAGCCAACAACTAGCTTGGCCCGGGGAGCTGTTTTTT; CDR3aa: CASSQQLAWPGELFF
abundance: NA; j_gene: TRBJ1-5; d_gene: NA; v_gene: TRBV27; CDR3nt: TGTGCCAGCAGTTTATATGTGGGAGGGAATCAGCCCCAGCATTTT; CDR3aa: CASSLYVGGNQPQHF
abundance: NA; j_gene: TRBJ1-5; d_gene: NA; v_gene: TRBV6-5; CDR3nt: TGTGCCAGCACTGGACTGCCTGGGCCCCAGCATTTT; CDR3aa: CASTGLPGPQHF